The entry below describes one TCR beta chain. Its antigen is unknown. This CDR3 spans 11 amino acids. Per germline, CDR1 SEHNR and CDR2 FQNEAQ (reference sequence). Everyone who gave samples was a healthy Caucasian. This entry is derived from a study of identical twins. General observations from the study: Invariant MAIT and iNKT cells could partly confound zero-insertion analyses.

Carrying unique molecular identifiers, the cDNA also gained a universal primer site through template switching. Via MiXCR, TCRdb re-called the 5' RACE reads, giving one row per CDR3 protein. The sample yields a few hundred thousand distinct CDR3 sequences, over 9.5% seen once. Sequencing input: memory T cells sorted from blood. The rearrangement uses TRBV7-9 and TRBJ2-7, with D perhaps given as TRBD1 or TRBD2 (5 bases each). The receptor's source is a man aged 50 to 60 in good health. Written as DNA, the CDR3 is TGTATCAAGGGGACCCCCTACGAGCAGTACTTC. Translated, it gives CIKGTPYEQYF.